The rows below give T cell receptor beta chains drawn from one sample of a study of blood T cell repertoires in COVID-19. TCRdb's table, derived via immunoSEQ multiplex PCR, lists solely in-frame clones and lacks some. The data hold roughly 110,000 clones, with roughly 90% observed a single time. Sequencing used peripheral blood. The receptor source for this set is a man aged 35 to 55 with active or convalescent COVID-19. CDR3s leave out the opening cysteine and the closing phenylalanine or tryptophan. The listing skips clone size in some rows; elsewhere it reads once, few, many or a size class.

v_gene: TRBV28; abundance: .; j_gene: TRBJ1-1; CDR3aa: ASSTPGGVATEAF
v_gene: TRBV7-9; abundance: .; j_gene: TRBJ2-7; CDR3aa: ASSSVIPSGEEQY
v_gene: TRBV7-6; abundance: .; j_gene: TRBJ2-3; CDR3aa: ASSLSTGFRTDTQY
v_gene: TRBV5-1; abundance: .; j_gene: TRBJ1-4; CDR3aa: ASSLDTTNEKLF
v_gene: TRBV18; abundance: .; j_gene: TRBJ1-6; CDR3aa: ASSDGTDNSPLH
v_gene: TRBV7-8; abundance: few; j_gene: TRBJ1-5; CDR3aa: ASSLEAVSSNQPQH
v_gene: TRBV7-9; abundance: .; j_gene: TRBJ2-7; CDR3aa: ASSLGTGRYEQY
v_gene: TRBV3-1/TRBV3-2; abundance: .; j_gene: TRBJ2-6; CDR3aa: ASSQGSFSGANVLT
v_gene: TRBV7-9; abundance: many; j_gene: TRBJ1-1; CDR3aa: ASSLASRVNTEAF
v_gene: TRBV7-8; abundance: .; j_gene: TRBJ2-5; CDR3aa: ASSRGGSETQY
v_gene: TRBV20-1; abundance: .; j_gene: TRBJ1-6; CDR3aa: SALDREPLH
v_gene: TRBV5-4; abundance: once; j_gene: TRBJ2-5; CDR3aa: ASSTRGREFSETQY
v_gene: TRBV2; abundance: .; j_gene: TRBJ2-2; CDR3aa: ASSERAGAVGELF
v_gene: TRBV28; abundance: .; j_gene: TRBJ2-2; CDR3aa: ASRPRTGGLGELF
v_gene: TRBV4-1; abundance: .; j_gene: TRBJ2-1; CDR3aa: ASSQGTGDNEQF
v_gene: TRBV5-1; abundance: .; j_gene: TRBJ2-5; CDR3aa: ASSFNPQGVQETQY
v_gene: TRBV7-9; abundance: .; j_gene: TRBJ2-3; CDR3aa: ASSKGVSTDTQY
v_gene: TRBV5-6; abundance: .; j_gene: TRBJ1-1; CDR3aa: ASSLVWDRDGTEAF
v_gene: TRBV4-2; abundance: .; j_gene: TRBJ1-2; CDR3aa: ASSQQGAGGYT
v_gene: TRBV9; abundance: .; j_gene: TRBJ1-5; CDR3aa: ASSPRREGQPQH
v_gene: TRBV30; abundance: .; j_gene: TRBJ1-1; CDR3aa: AWSVIEVSPEAF
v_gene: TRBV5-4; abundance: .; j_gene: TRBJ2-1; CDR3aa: ASSLVGFSSYNEQF
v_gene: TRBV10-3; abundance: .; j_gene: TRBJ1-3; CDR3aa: ATAAQGYGDTIY